The 13 T cell receptor beta chains in this list originate from one sample, sequenced in a study of graft-versus-host responses after intestinal transplantation. Antigens for these TCRs are unknown. Profiling relied on immunoSEQ multiplex PCR, and the TCRdb table lists in-frame clones only, not all of them. The sample lists about 110,000 clones, approximately 90% occurring once. Source: unstimulated CD4+ T cells sorted from spleen or lymph node cells, taken before transplant. The receptors were sampled from a human donor who was the organ donor for an intestinal transplant.

The CDR3 DNA sequence: TGTGCCAGCAGCTCGGGGCTAGAACAGGTAGATACGCAGTATTTT. Protein sequence: CASSSGLEQVDTQYF. This sequence joins TRBV7-2 and TRBJ2-3; possibly TRBD1 or TRBD2 for D (5 bases each). Germline V CDR1 and CDR2: SGHTA, FQGNSA. The CDR3 length is 15 residues. The ends were cut back, 4 bases at V and 5 bases at J, with 16 bases in the middle. The full variable domain, with the rest looked up from reference TRBV7-2 and TRBJ2-3, is GAGVSQSPSNKVTEKGKDVELRCDPISGHTALYWYRQSLGQGLEFLIYFQGNSAPDKSGLPSDRFSAERTGGSVSTLTIQRTQQEDSAVYLCASSSGLEQVDTQYFGPGTRLTVL.

This chain joins TRBV10-1 and TRBJ2-3; possibly TRBD2 for D (6 bases). The CDR3 extends over 13 amino acids. Trimming shortened V by 8 bases and J by 2 bases, and 11 bases separated the two germline ends. The germline V gene encodes CDR1 WNHNN and CDR2 SYGVQD (reference sequence). Written as DNA, the CDR3 is TGCGCCAGCGGGGAGGTAATCACAGATACGCAGTATTTT. Amino acid sequence: CASGEVITDTQYF.

The genes are TRBV6-1 and TRBJ2-6, with TRBD1 as a possible D gene (6 bases). Germline-derived CDR1 and CDR2 are MNHNS and SASEGT. This CDR3 contains 12 residues. Trimming removed 7 bases at V and 10 bases at J, with 11 bases between. CDR3: CASIWTANVLTF. The DNA for the CDR3 is TGTGCCAGCATTTGGACAGCAAACGTCCTGACTTTC.

On this clone itself: At the DNA level, this CDR3 is encoded by other sequences in the same sample as well. The chain is built from TRBV20-1 and TRBJ2-3, with D unclear. CDR1 and CDR2 from the germline V gene are DFQATT and SNEGSKA (reference sequence). Trimming left V 6 bases short and J 2 bases short, with 3 bases between. This CDR3 region has 10 residues. In DNA form, the CDR3 reads TGCAGTGCCAACACAGATACGCAGTATTTT. As protein: CSANTDTQYF.

CDR3 in amino acids: CASSRTGESSYEQYF. In nucleotides, the CDR3 is TGTGCCAGTAGTAGGACAGGAGAAAGCTCCTACGAGCAGTACTTC. The chain joins TRBV19 to TRBJ2-7, with TRBD1 identical over 7 bases. The germline V gene has CDR1 LNHDA and CDR2 SQIVND (reference sequence). The CDR3 has 15 amino acids. V shed 4 bases, J shed 0 bases, and the junction held 6 bases outside the gene matches.

The chain is built from TRBV6-5 and TRBJ1-1; 7 bases agree with TRBD1. Germline V gene sequence: CDR1 MNHEY, CDR2 SVGAGI. J was trimmed by 10 bases and V by 5 bases; bases with no gene match: 1. This CDR3 spans 10 amino acids. CDR3 protein: CASSDRAAFF. For the CDR3, the DNA is TGTGCCAGCAGTGACAGGGCAGCTTTCTTT.

The V and J genes are TRBV18 and TRBJ2-7; 8 nucleotides align to TRBD1. Germline CDR1 KGHSH, CDR2 LQKENI. CDR3 size: 15 residues. Trimming cost V 4 bases and J 1 base; bases outside gene matches: 6. In DNA form, the CDR3 reads TGTGCCAGCTCACGAACAGGGGGTGGGTCCTACGAGCAGTACTTC. It yields the protein CASSRTGGGSYEQYF. The complete variable domain, with remaining parts taken from reference TRBV18 and TRBJ2-7, reads NAGVMQNPRHLVRRRGQEARLRCSPMKGHSHVYWYRQLPEEGLKFMVYLQKENIIDESGMPKERFSAEFPKEGPSILRIQQVVRGDSAAYFCASSRTGGGSYEQYFGPGTRLTVT.

V usage is TRBV7-2 and J usage is TRBJ1-4; D may be TRBD1 (5 bases). From germline, CDR1 is SGHTA and CDR2 FQGNSA. V lost 5 bases and J lost 0, with 13 bases in between. The CDR3 extends over 16 amino acids. Written as DNA, the CDR3 is TGTGCCAGCAGCATCGACAGAATTGCAACTAATGAAAAACTGTTTTTT. Translation: CASSIDRIATNEKLFF. The complete variable domain, with remaining parts taken from reference TRBV7-2 and TRBJ1-4, reads GAGVSQSPSNKVTEKGKDVELRCDPISGHTALYWYRQSLGQGLEFLIYFQGNSAPDKSGLPSDRFSAERTGGSVSTLTIQRTQQEDSAVYLCASSIDRIATNEKLFFGSGTQLSVL.

The V and J genes are TRBV9 and TRBJ2-7, with a possible D match to TRBD2 (5 bases). This CDR3 has 13 residues. Germline assignment: CDR1 SGDLS and CDR2 YYNGEE. Trimming left V 0 bases short and J 5 bases short, with 9 bases between. The CDR3 bases are TGTGCCAGCAGCGTAGGGCTAGCCCACGAGCAGTACTTC. Translation gives CASSVGLAHEQYF.

The chain has TRBV5-1 and TRBJ2-3, with 8 bases lining up with TRBD2. Germline loops: CDR1 SGHRS, CDR2 YFSETQ. The CDR3 extends over 17 amino acids. Unmatched junction bases numbered 9, after V lost 3 bases and J lost 0 bases. CDR3 in amino acids: CASSSLLAGMSTDTQYF. The DNA of the CDR3 is TGCGCCAGCAGCTCGCTCTTAGCGGGGATGAGCACAGATACGCAGTATTTT.

V gene TRBV10-3 combines with J gene TRBJ1-6; D call uncertain. The CDR3 has 14 amino acids. In germline, CDR1 is ENHRY, CDR2 SYGVKD. V was pared by 11 bases and J by 7 bases, with 18 bases between. The CDR3 DNA reads as TGTGCCGCCTCTCGCCTATCGGGCAATTCACCCCTCCACTTT. Protein sequence: CAASRLSGNSPLHF.

CDR3 nucleotide sequence: TGTGCCAGCAGCCAAGATCTGGCCAGCTCCTACGAGCAGTACTTC. This codes for CASSQDLASSYEQYF. The chain carries TRBV4-2 and TRBJ2-7; D is undetermined. The germline V and J ends were trimmed by 0 bases and 0 bases, with 9 bases remaining between them. Per germline, CDR1 LGHNA and CDR2 YNFKEQ. The CDR3 is 15 amino acids.

V is TRBV19 and J is TRBJ2-7, with a tentative D call TRBD1 (6 bases). The CDR3 totals 13 residues. The germline V gene encodes CDR1 LNHDA and CDR2 SQIVND (reference sequence). Trimming shortened V by 3 bases and J by 6 bases, and 12 bases separated the two germline ends. The CDR3: CASSMGRGVEQYF. The CDR3 bases are TGTGCCAGTAGTATGGGCAGGGGAGTCGAGCAGTACTTC.